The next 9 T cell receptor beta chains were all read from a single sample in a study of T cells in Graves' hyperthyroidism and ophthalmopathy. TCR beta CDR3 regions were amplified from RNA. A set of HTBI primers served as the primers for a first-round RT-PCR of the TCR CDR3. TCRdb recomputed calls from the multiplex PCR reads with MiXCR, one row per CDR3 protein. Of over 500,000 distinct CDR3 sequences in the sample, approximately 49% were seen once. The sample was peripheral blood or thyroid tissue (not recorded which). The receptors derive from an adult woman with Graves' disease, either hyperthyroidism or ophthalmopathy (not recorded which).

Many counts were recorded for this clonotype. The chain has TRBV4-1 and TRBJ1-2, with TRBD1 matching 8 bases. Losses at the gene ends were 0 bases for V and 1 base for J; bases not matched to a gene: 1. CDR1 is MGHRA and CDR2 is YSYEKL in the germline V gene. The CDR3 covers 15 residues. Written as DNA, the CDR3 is TGCGCCAGCAGCCAAGAACAGGGGGATAACTATGGCTACACCTTC. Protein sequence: CASSQEQGDNYGYTF.

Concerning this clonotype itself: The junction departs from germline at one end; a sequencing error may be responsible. CDR3 amino acids: CASSQSLKGSSPLHF. In DNA, the CDR3 is TGCGCCAGCAGCCAGTCTCTTAAGGGGAGTTCACCCCTCCACTTT. The gene calls are TRBV7-3 and TRBJ1-6, with a tentative D call TRBD1 (5 bases). This CDR3 contains 15 residues. Germline values: CDR1 SGHTA, CDR2 FQGTGA.

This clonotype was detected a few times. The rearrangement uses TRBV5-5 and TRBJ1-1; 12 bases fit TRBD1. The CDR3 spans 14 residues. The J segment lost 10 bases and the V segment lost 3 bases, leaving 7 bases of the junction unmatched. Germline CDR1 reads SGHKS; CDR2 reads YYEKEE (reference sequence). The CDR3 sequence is CASSSGTGGFGAFF. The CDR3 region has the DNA TGTGCCAGCAGCTCCGGGACAGGGGGCTTTGGAGCTTTCTTT. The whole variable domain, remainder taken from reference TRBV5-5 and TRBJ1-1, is DAGVTQSPTHLIKTRGQQVTLRCSPISGHKSVSWYQQVLGQGPQFIFQYYEKEERGRGNFPDRFSARQFPNYSSELNVNALLLGDSALYLCASSSGTGGFGAFFGQGTRLTVV.

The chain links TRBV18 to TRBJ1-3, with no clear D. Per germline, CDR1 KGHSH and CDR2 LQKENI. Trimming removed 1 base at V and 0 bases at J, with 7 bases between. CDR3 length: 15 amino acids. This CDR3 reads CASSPLANSGNTIYF. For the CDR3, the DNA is TGTGCCAGCTCACCACTGGCAAACTCTGGAAACACCATATATTTT.

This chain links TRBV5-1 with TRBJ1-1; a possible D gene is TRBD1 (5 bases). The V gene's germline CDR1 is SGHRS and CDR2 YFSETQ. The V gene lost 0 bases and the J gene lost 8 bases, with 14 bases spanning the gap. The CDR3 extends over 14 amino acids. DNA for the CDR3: TGCGCCAGCAGCTTGGGGCAGGGAAGACTCGAAGCTTTCTTT. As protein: CASSLGQGRLEAFF.

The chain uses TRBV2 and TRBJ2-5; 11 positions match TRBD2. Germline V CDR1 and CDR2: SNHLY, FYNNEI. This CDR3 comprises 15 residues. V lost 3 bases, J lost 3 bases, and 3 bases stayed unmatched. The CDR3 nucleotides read TGTGCCAGCAGTGAGGGACTAGCGGTTAAAGAGACCCAGTACTTC. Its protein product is CASSEGLAVKETQYF. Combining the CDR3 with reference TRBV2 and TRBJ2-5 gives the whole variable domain EPEVTQTPSHQVTQMGQEVILRCVPISNHLYFYWYRQILGQKVEFLVSFYNNEISEKSEIFDDQFSVERPDGSNFTLKIRSTKLEDSAMYFCASSEGLAVKETQYFGPGTRLLVL.

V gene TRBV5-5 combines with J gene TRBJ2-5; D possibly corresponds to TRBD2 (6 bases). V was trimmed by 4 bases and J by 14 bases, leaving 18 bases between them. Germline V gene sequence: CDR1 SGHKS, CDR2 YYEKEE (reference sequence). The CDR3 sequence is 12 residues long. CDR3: CASSLGGQGQYF. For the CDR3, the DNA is TGTGCCAGCAGCCTGGGGGGTCAGGGTCAATACTTC.

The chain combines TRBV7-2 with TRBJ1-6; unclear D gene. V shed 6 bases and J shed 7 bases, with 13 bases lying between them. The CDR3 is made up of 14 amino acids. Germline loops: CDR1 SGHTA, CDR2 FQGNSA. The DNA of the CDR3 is TGTGCCAGCAGTTTTTCGGGCGCCAATTCACCCCTCCACTTT. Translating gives CASSFSGANSPLHF.

CDR3 protein: CASSSTGNQPQHF. Written as DNA, the CDR3 is TGTGCCAGTAGTTCCACGGGCAATCAGCCCCAGCATTTT. The chain carries TRBV19 and TRBJ1-5; D not resolved. The CDR3 is made up of 13 amino acids. CDR1 LNHDA and CDR2 SQIVND come from the germline V gene (reference sequence). With 5 bases removed from V and 2 bases from J, the gap between germline ends came to 7 bases.